Listed below are T cell receptor beta chains from one sample, sequenced in a study of CD8+ T cells in alopecia areata. The table came from immunoSEQ multiplex PCR; TCRdb's copy has only in-frame clones and leaves some out. The table shows over 150,000 clones, with approximately 60% occurring only once. Sequencing used CD4+ T cells sorted from blood, obtained at week 24, from a patient treated with tofacitinib. The source is a human donor with alopecia areata. The CDR3 runs from the conserved cysteine through the conserved F or W. D genes are given only for firm matches. Clone size appears in some rows only: once, few, many, or a class for an expanded clone.

cdr3_aa,cdr3_nt,d_call,clone_size,j_call,v_call
CSVERKNTGELFF,TGCAGCGTTGAGAGAAAGAACACCGGGGAGCTGTTTTTT,-,few,TRBJ2-2,TRBV29-1
CAWSVGVNEQFF,TGTGCCTGGAGTGTAGGGGTCAATGAGCAGTTCTTC,-,-,TRBJ2-1,TRBV30
CASSYLAGDQETQYF,TGTGCCAGCAGCTACCTGGCGGGGGACCAAGAGACCCAGTACTTC,TRBD2,once,TRBJ2-5,TRBV7-6
CSVEEQGRNTEAFF,TGCAGCGTTGAAGAACAGGGAAGGAACACTGAAGCTTTCTTT,-,few,TRBJ1-1,TRBV29-1
CASSGGVQETQYF,TGTGCCAGCTCGGGTGGAGTGCAAGAGACCCAGTACTTC,-,-,TRBJ2-5,TRBV18
CAISGSDTQYF,TGTGCCATCAGTGGCTCGGATACGCAGTATTTT,-,-,TRBJ2-3,TRBV10-3
CASSDFVLGTEGNTIYF,TGTGCCAGCAGTGACTTTGTCCTTGGGACAGAGGGAAACACCATATATTTT,TRBD1,once,TRBJ1-3,TRBV25-1
CASSPEGILSYGYTF,TGTGCCAGCAGCCCAGAGGGGATTCTGTCCTATGGCTACACCTTC,-,-,TRBJ1-2,TRBV6-5
CASSERIGYTF,TGCGCCAGCAGTGAGAGGATTGGCTACACCTTC,-,few,TRBJ1-2,TRBV10-2
CAWSVTRGNSPLHF,TGTGCCTGGAGTGTTACCCGGGGGAATTCACCCCTCCACTTT,-,-,TRBJ1-6,TRBV30
CSATSGGGPGELFF,TGCAGCGCTACTAGCGGGGGAGGACCCGGGGAGCTGTTTTTT,TRBD2,-,TRBJ2-2,TRBV29-1
CASSLWGTDTQYF,TGCGCCAGCAGCCTTTGGGGTACAGATACGCAGTATTTT,-,few,TRBJ2-3,TRBV5-1
CSVEAAGNGYTF,TGCAGCGTTGAAGCGGCAGGGAATGGCTACACCTTC,-,-,TRBJ1-2,TRBV29-1
CSARGLNTEAFF,TGCAGCGCCCGGGGCTTGAACACTGAAGCTTTCTTT,-,-,TRBJ1-1,TRBV29-1
CASSISATYEQYF,TGTGCCAGTAGTATATCCGCCACCTACGAGCAGTACTTC,-,-,TRBJ2-7,TRBV19
CASSGLANPPNEQFF,TGTGCCAGCAGCGGACTAGCGAATCCCCCCAATGAGCAGTTCTTC,TRBD2,few,TRBJ2-1,TRBV9
CASSQNSGRSNQPQHF,TGTGCCAGCAGCCAAAATTCGGGACGGAGCAATCAGCCCCAGCATTTT,-,-,TRBJ1-5,TRBV4-2
CATSGGQETQYF,TGTGCCACGTCCGGGGGACAAGAGACCCAGTACTTC,-,-,TRBJ2-5,TRBV2
CASSPHIRQTDSMNTEAFF,TGCGCCAGCAGTCCCCACATTCGACAGACAGATTCCATGAACACTGAAGCTTTCTTT,-,few,TRBJ1-1,TRBV23-1
CAWSRWASGQKNQPQHF,TGTGCCTGGAGTCGCTGGGCGAGTGGGCAGAAAAATCAGCCCCAGCATTTT,-,-,TRBJ1-5,TRBV30
CAWRDRVPGQPQHF,TGTGCCTGGAGGGACAGGGTGCCGGGGCAGCCCCAGCATTTT,TRBD1,few,TRBJ1-5,TRBV30
CASSAGTGEQYF,TGTGCCAGCAGTGCGGGGACAGGCGAGCAGTACTTC,TRBD1,-,TRBJ2-7,TRBV27
CSGRGGYTDTQYF,TGCAGCGGCAGAGGGGGATACACAGATACGCAGTATTTT,-,-,TRBJ2-3,TRBV29-1
CATRTGNYGYTF,TGTGCCACCAGGACCGGGAACTATGGCTACACCTTC,-,-,TRBJ1-2,TRBV15
CASSISGQGLQPQHF,TGTGCCAGTAGTATCTCGGGACAGGGTCTACAGCCCCAGCATTTT,TRBD1,-,TRBJ1-5,TRBV19
CASTRTGSSYNEQFF,TGCGCCAGCACTCGGACCGGTAGCTCCTACAATGAGCAGTTCTTC,-,-,TRBJ2-1,TRBV5-1
CSVEVSASYEQYF,TGCAGCGTTGAAGTATCAGCCAGCTACGAGCAGTACTTC,-,-,TRBJ2-7,TRBV29-1
CASSRGTWEEQYF,TGTGCCAGCAGCCGGGGCACCTGGGAAGAGCAGTACTTC,-,-,TRBJ2-7,TRBV7-3
CASSKQTGGTSSGANVLTF,TGTGCCAGCAGCAAACAGACAGGGGGTACCTCCTCTGGGGCCAACGTCCTGACTTTC,TRBD1,-,TRBJ2-6,TRBV5-6